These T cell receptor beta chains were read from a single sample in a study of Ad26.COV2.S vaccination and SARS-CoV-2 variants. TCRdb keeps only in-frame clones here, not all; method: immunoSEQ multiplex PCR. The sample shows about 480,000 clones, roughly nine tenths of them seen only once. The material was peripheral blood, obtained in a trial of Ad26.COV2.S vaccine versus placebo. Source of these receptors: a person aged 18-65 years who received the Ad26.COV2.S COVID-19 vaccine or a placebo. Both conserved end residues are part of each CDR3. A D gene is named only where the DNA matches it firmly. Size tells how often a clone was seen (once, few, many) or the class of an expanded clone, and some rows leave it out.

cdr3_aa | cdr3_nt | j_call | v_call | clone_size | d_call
CASSLGTGSGNTIYF | TGTGCTAGCAGCTTGGGGACAGGCTCTGGAAACACCATATATTTT | TRBJ1-3 | TRBV7-7 | NA | TRBD1
CATSDLRDRGRNEQFF | TGTGCCACCAGTGACCTCCGGGACAGGGGGCGCAATGAGCAGTTCTTC | TRBJ2-1 | TRBV24-1 | NA | TRBD1
CASSFQVAEAFF | TGTGCCAGCAGCTTCCAAGTAGCTGAAGCTTTCTTT | TRBJ1-1 | TRBV5-6 | NA | NA
CASSSDPGGQETQYF | TGCGCCAGCAGCTCAGACCCCGGGGGGCAAGAGACCCAGTACTTC | TRBJ2-5 | TRBV5-1 | few | TRBD2
CASSVGGRGNEQFF | TGTGCCAGCAGCGTAGGTGGGCGGGGCAATGAGCAGTTCTTC | TRBJ2-1 | TRBV9 | NA | NA
CASSLRGATDSPLHF | TGTGCCAGCAGTCTTCGGGGGGCGACGGATTCACCCCTCCACTTT | TRBJ1-6 | TRBV6-5 | once | NA
CASSPLLAGQETQYF | TGTGCCAGCAGCCCCCTACTAGCGGGACAAGAGACCCAGTACTTC | TRBJ2-5 | TRBV9 | NA | TRBD2
CASSGRVGYGYTF | TGTGCCAGCAGCGGCCGAGTCGGCTATGGCTACACCTTC | TRBJ1-2 | TRBV7-2 | NA | NA
CAISGGGADTGELFF | TGTGCCATCAGCGGCGGAGGGGCGGACACCGGGGAGCTGTTTTTT | TRBJ2-2 | TRBV10-3 | NA | NA
CASSRPVGPGASYTF | TGTGCCAGCAGCCGACCCGTCGGCCCAGGGGCCAGCTACACCTTC | TRBJ1-2 | TRBV5-6 | NA | NA
CASSPWTGSGEQYF | TGCGCCAGCAGCCCCTGGACAGGATCGGGGGAGCAGTACTTC | TRBJ2-7 | TRBV5-1 | NA | TRBD1
CASSSPGRSGGREQYF | TGTGCCAGCAGTTCTCCAGGGAGGTCCGGCGGGCGGGAGCAGTACTTC | TRBJ2-7 | TRBV6-5 | NA | NA
CASSQEAQGSSYEQYF | TGTGCCAGCAGCCAAGAGGCCCAGGGGAGCTCCTACGAGCAGTACTTC | TRBJ2-7 | TRBV14 | NA | NA
CASSVRSENEKLFF | TGTGCCAGCAGCGTACGCAGTGAAAATGAAAAACTGTTTTTT | TRBJ1-4 | TRBV9 | NA | NA
CASSLARTLYNEQFF | TGTGCCAGCAGCTTAGCTCGGACACTATACAATGAGCAGTTCTTC | TRBJ2-1 | TRBV7-6 | once | NA
CASSQDLAGGRNIQYF | TGTGCCAGCAGCCAAGATTTGGCGGGAGGTAGAAACATTCAGTACTTC | TRBJ2-4 | TRBV3-1/TRBV3-2 | NA | TRBD2
CASSQDVGREINTF | TGCGCCAGCAGCCAAGATGTAGGGAGGGAAATTAACACCTTC | TRBJ1-2 | TRBV4-1 | NA | NA
CASSQVQRGSTDTQYF | TGTGCCAGCAGCCAAGTACAGAGGGGTAGCACAGATACGCAGTATTTT | TRBJ2-3 | TRBV4-2 | NA | NA
CASAPLEGGLTGGEGTQYF | TGTGCCAGCGCCCCCTTGGAGGGAGGTCTAACGGGAGGGGAAGGGACCCAGTACTTC | TRBJ2-5 | TRBV2 | NA | TRBD2
CSGVLVDTQYF | TGCAGCGGGGTTTTAGTAGATACGCAGTATTTT | TRBJ2-3 | TRBV29-1 | NA | NA
CASSFGGSSKSQYF | TGTGCCAGCAGCTTTGGCGGGAGTTCGAAGTCGCAGTATTTT | TRBJ2-3 | TRBV11-2 | NA | TRBD2
CASSQDLVSYNEQFF | TGTGCCAGCAGCCAAGATCTTGTTTCCTACAATGAGCAGTTCTTC | TRBJ2-1 | TRBV3-1/TRBV3-2 | NA | NA
CASSLRSGAAQEQYF | TGTGCCAGCAGCCTGAGGTCGGGAGCAGCCCAAGAGCAGTACTTC | TRBJ2-7 | TRBV7-2 | once | NA
CASSLDQRAGTEAFF | TGTGCCAGCAGCTTAGATCAACGGGCCGGCACTGAAGCTTTCTTT | TRBJ1-1 | TRBV7-2 | NA | NA
CATNRRGNTEAFF | TGTGCCACCAACCGTCGGGGGAACACTGAAGCTTTCTTT | TRBJ1-1 | TRBV15 | NA | NA
CASSLNPLGGELFF | TGTGCCAGCAGTTTAAACCCCTTAGGCGGGGAGCTGTTTTTT | TRBJ2-2 | TRBV28 | NA | NA
CSIAAGGSYNEQFF | TGCAGCATTGCCGCAGGGGGCTCCTACAATGAGCAGTTCTTC | TRBJ2-1 | TRBV29-1 | NA | TRBD1
CASSLFAEVKYGYTF | TGTGCCAGCAGCTTATTCGCGGAGGTGAAATATGGCTACACCTTC | TRBJ1-2 | TRBV13 | NA | NA
CASSPRGRLAEAFF | TGTGCCAGCAGTCCCAGGGGGCGACTAGCTGAAGCTTTCTTT | TRBJ1-1 | TRBV6-2/TRBV6-3 | NA | TRBD1
CASSRAGGGYTF | TGTGCCAGCAGCCGAGCGGGGGGTGGCTACACCTTC | TRBJ1-2 | TRBV7-9 | NA | NA
CSASRPLGWGSAQVQETQYF | TGCAGTGCTAGTCGGCCCTTGGGATGGGGCTCCGCGCAGGTCCAAGAGACCCAGTACTTC | TRBJ2-5 | TRBV20-1 | NA | NA
CASSLTVPGTGELFF | TGTGCCAGCAGCCTAACAGTCCCCGGGACCGGGGAGCTGTTTTTT | TRBJ2-2 | TRBV7-3 | NA | NA
CAISGRGGMADTQYF | TGTGCCATCAGTGGACGGGGCGGAATGGCAGATACGCAGTATTTT | TRBJ2-3 | TRBV10-3 | NA | NA
CASSSTGLGGDEQYF | TGTGCCAGCAGCTCTACGGGACTAGGTGGGGACGAGCAGTACTTC | TRBJ2-7 | TRBV7-9 | NA | TRBD2
CATRAGSNTGELFF | TGTGCCACCCGAGCCGGGTCCAACACCGGGGAGCTGTTTTTT | TRBJ2-2 | TRBV28 | NA | NA
CASSSGQGGYEQYF | TGCGCCAGCAGCTCGGGACAGGGTGGCTACGAGCAGTACTTC | TRBJ2-7 | TRBV5-1 | NA | TRBD1
CASSQGGGVFEKLFF | TGTGCCAGCAGCCAAGGGGGGGGCGTTTTTGAAAAACTGTTTTTT | TRBJ1-4 | TRBV14 | NA | NA
CASSSRSGTGLRVSNQPQHF | TGTGCCAGCAGTTCCAGGAGCGGGACAGGGCTAAGGGTTAGCAATCAGCCCCAGCATTTT | TRBJ1-5 | TRBV28 | NA | TRBD1
CATGGTEAFF | TGTGCAACGGGGGGTACTGAAGCTTTCTTT | TRBJ1-1 | TRBV19 | NA | NA
CASSLGDTQYF | TGCGCCAGCAGCTTGGGCGATACGCAGTATTTT | TRBJ2-3 | TRBV5-1 | once | NA
CASSILQGGYEKLFF | TGTGCCAGCAGTATTCTCCAGGGGGGGTATGAAAAACTGTTTTTT | TRBJ1-4 | TRBV6-4 | once | TRBD1
CASSFRGSRSGELFF | TGTGCCAGCAGTTTCCGCGGGAGTAGGTCCGGGGAGCTGTTTTTT | TRBJ2-2 | TRBV28 | NA | TRBD2
CASSSGQGVSYEQYF | TGTGCCAGCAGTTCGGGACAGGGAGTCTCCTACGAGCAGTACTTC | TRBJ2-7 | TRBV6-6 | NA | TRBD1
CASSSIQGRGELVGNTIYF | TGTGCCAGCAGTTCAATTCAGGGGAGGGGAGAGTTGGTGGGAAACACCATATATTTT | TRBJ1-3 | TRBV28 | NA | NA
CASRVGATGQYF | TGTGCCAGCAGAGTTGGGGCTACGGGGCAGTACTTC | TRBJ2-7 | TRBV6-5 | NA | NA
CASTPGTLYEQYF | TGTGCCAGCACCCCCGGGACTCTCTACGAGCAGTACTTC | TRBJ2-7 | TRBV12-3/TRBV12-4 | NA | NA
CAWSVGPYEQYF | TGTGCCTGGAGTGTAGGTCCATACGAGCAGTACTTC | TRBJ2-7 | TRBV30 | few | NA
CAWSLRTSGTLREQFF | TGTGCCTGGAGTCTCCGGACTAGCGGGACCCTAAGGGAGCAGTTCTTC | TRBJ2-1 | TRBV30 | NA | TRBD2
CASSPRATDTQYF | TGTGCCAGCTCACCACGGGCCACAGATACGCAGTATTTT | TRBJ2-3 | TRBV18 | NA | NA
CASSITQGSTEAFF | TGTGCCAGTAGTATAACTCAGGGGAGCACTGAAGCTTTCTTT | TRBJ1-1 | TRBV19 | NA | NA
CASSLLNNEQFF | TGTGCCAGCAGCTTATTAAACAATGAGCAGTTCTTC | TRBJ2-1 | TRBV5-4 | NA | NA
CAINFEAGRQETQYF | TGTGCCATCAATTTCGAGGCAGGGCGCCAAGAGACCCAGTACTTC | TRBJ2-5 | TRBV10-3 | NA | NA
CASSLGPIDTQYF | TGCGCCAGCAGCTTGGGGCCGATAGATACGCAGTATTTT | TRBJ2-3 | TRBV5-1 | NA | NA
CSARATETQYF | TGCAGTGCCAGAGCCACTGAGACCCAGTACTTC | TRBJ2-5 | TRBV20-1 | NA | NA
CASSFPPDTEAFF | TGTGCCAGCAGTTTCCCACCCGACACTGAAGCTTTCTTT | TRBJ1-1 | TRBV28 | NA | NA
CASSLDYGTGELFF | TGTGCCAGCAGCTTAGATTACGGAACCGGGGAGCTGTTTTTT | TRBJ2-2 | TRBV11-3 | NA | NA
CASSIQVFKEKLFF | TGTGCCAGTAGTATTCAGGTCTTCAAGGAAAAACTGTTTTTT | TRBJ1-4 | TRBV19 | NA | NA
CAWSVRQGRQPQHF | TGTGCCTGGAGTGTTAGACAGGGCCGTCAGCCCCAGCATTTT | TRBJ1-5 | TRBV30 | once | TRBD1
CASSPGTAGSVSEQYF | TGCGCCAGCAGCCCCGGCACAGCCGGATCGGTTTCCGAGCAGTACTTC | TRBJ2-7 | TRBV4-3 | NA | NA
CASSPPFFNRGVSYEQYF | TGTGCCAGCAGTCCACCCTTCTTCAACAGAGGGGTGTCGTACGAGCAGTACTTC | TRBJ2-7 | TRBV28 | NA | NA